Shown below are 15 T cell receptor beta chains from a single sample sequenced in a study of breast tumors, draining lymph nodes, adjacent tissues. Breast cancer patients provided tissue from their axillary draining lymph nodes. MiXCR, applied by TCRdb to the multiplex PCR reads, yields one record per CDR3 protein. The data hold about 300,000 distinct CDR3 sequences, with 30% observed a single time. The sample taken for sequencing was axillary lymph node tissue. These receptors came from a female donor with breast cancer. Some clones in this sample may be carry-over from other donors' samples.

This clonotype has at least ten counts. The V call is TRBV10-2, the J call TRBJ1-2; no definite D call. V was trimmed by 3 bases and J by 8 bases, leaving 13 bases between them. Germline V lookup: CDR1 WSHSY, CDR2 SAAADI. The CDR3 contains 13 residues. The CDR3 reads CASSERYTGGYTF. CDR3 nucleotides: TGCGCCAGCAGTGAAAGATATACGGGGGGCTACACCTTC.

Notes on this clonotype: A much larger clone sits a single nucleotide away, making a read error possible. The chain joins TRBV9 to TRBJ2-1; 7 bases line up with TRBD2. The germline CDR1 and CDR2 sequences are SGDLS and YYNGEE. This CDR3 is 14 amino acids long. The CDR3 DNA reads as TGTGCCAGCAGCCCCGGGGGAGATAGGGGAGGGAAGTCCTTC. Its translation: CASSPGGDRGGKSF. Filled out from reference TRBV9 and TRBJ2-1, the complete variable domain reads DSGVTQTPKHLITATGQRVTLRCSPRSGDLSVYWYQQSLDQGLQFLIQYYNGEERAKGNILERFSAQQFPDLHSELNLSSLELGDSALYFCASSPGGDRGGKSFGPGTRLTVL.

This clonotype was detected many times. The CDR3 loop is CASSLVGVGGRSYEQYF. CDR3 sequence (DNA): TGTGCCAGCAGCTTAGTTGGGGTCGGGGGACGTTCCTACGAGCAGTACTTC. The chain uses TRBV11-3 and TRBJ2-7, with D possibly TRBD2 on 6 matching bases. The germline CDR1 and CDR2 sequences are SGHNT and YENEEA. The germline V and J ends were trimmed by 1 base and 1 base, with 17 bases remaining between them. This CDR3 spans 17 amino acids.

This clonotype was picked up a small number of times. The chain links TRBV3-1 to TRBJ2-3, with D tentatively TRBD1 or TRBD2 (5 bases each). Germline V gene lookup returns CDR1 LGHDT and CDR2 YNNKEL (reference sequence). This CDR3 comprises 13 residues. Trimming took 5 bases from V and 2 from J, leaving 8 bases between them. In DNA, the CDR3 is TGTGCCAGCAGCGCCGGGACCACAGATACGCAGTATTTT. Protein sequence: CASSAGTTDTQYF.

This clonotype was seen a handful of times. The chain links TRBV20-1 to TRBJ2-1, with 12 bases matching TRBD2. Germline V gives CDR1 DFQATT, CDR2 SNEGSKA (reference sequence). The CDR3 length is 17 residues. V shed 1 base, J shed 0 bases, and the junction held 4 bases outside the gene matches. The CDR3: CSARAQTSGGSYNEQFF. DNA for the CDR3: TGCAGTGCTAGAGCCCAGACTAGCGGGGGCTCCTACAATGAGCAGTTCTTC.

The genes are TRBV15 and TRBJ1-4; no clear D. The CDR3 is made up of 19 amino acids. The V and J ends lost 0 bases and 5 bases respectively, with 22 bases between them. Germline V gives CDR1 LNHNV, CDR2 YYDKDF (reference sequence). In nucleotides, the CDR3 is TGTGCCACCAGCAGAGATTATGGTACTAGCGGGAGTTACAATGAAAAACTGTTTTTT. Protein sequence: CATSRDYGTSGSYNEKLFF. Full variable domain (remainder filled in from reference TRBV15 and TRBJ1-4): DAMVIQNPRYQVTQFGKPVTLSCSQTLNHNVMYWYQQKSSQAPKLLFHYYDKDFNNEADTPDNFQSRRPNTSFCFLDIRSPGLGDTAMYLCATSRDYGTSGSYNEKLFFGSGTQLSVL.

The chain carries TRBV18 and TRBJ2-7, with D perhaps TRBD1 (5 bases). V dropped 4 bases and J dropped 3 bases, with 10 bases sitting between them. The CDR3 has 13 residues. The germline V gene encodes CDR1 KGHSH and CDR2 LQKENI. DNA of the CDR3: TGTGCCAGCTCACTCGGACAAGACTACGAGCAGTACTTC. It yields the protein CASSLGQDYEQYF. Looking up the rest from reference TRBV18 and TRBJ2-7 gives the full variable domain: NAGVMQNPRHLVRRRGQEARLRCSPMKGHSHVYWYRQLPEEGLKFMVYLQKENIIDESGMPKERFSAEFPKEGPSILRIQQVVRGDSAAYFCASSLGQDYEQYFGPGTRLTVT.

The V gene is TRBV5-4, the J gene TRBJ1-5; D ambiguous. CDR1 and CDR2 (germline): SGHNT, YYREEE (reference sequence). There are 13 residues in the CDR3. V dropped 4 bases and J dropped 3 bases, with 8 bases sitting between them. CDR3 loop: CASSKSLNQPQHF. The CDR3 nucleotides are TGTGCCAGCAGCAAAAGCCTCAATCAGCCCCAGCATTTT.

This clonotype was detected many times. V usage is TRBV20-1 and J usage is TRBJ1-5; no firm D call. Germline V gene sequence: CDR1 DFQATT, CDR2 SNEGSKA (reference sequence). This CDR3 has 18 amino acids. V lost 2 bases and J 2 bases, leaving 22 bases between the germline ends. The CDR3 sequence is CSARQARGGRLGNQPQHF. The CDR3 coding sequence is TGCAGTGCTAGACAAGCCCGGGGAGGGAGGCTTGGCAATCAGCCCCAGCATTTT.

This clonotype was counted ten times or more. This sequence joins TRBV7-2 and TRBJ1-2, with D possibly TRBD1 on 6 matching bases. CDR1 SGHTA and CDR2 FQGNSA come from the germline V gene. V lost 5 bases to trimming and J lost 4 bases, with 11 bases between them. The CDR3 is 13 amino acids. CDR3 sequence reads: CASSEEGVYGYTF. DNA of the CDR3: TGTGCCAGCAGCGAGGAGGGGGTCTATGGCTACACCTTC.

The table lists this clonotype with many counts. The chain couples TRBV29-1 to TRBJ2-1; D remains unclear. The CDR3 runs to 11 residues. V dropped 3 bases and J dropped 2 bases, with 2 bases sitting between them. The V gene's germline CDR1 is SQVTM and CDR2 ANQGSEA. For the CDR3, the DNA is TGCAGCGTTGACCCCTACAATGAGCAGTTCTTC. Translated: CSVDPYNEQFF.

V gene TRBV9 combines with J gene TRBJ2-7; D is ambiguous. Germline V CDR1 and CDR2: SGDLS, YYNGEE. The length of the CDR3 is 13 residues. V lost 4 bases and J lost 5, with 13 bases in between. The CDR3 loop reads CASSRQLTNEQYF. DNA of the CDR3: TGTGCCAGCAGCCGTCAGTTGACAAACGAGCAGTACTTC.

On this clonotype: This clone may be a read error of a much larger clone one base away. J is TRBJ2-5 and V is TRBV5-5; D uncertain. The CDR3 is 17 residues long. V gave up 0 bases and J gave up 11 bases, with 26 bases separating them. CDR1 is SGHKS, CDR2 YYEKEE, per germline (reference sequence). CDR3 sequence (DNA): TGTGCCAGCAGCTTGGGCTGGCAGGCGAGCTCCTACAATGAGCAGTACTTC. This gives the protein CASSLGWQASSYNEQYF.

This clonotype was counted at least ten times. CDR3 sequence reads: CASSLAPGIEQYF. In DNA form, the CDR3 reads TGTGCCAGCAGCTTAGCCCCAGGGATCGAGCAGTACTTC. The rearrangement uses TRBV11-3 and TRBJ2-7; D perhaps matches TRBD1 (5 bases). The CDR3 totals 13 residues. CDR1 is SGHNT, CDR2 YENEEA, per germline. The V end lost 1 base, the J end lost 6 bases, and 10 bases lay between the germline ends.

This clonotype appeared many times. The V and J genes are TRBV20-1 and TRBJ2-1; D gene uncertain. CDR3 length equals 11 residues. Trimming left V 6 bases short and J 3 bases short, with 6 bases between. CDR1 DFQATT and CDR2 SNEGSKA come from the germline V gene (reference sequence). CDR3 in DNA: TGCAGTGCCGAGAACTACAATGAGCAGTTCTTC. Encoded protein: CSAENYNEQFF.